This entry features one TCR beta chain sequence. Its matching antigen is unknown. The source of the sample is a study of shared clonotypes between healthy human individuals. Germline V gives CDR1 MNHEY, CDR2 SVGAGI. Trimming removed 6 bases at V and 0 bases at J, with 11 bases between. This CDR3 region has 14 residues. Sorted subsets were amplified in replicate PCRs using 150 to 250 ng DNA, tens of thousands of T cell genomes. Measured with immunoSEQ multiplex PCR; TCRdb has only the in-frame clones, and not every one. In the table there are about 1.1 million clones, approximately 75% of which are singletons. Whole-study findings and limits: Naive subsets generally had larger estimated richness than memory subsets.

The specimen sequenced was memory CD4+ T cells from PBMCs. Subset here: CD45RA-negative fraction. V is TRBV6-5 and J is TRBJ1-2; D is uncertain. This receptor was identified in a man between 18 and 29 years old in good health. Some clones in this sample may be carry-over from other donors' samples. The CDR3 coding sequence is TGTGCCAGCAGGCGTCACACTACTAACTATGGCTACACCTTC. Protein sequence: CASRRHTTNYGYTF.